Each of the 11 T cell receptor beta chains below was sequenced from the same sample in a study of cytomegalovirus exposure and HLA in healthy donors. The PCR ran on 60 Vbeta and 13 Jbeta primers. TCRdb's table, derived via immunoSEQ multiplex PCR, lists solely in-frame clones and lacks some. Of 110,000 to 150,000 clones in the sample, 84% were seen once. The sequenced material came from PBMCs. These receptors came from a boy aged 2 to 10 in good health and CMV-seronegative.

The chain links TRBV11-3 to TRBJ2-1; 13 positions match TRBD2. This CDR3 has 17 amino acids. J gave up 5 bases and V 4 bases, and 8 bases lay outside the gene matches. In germline, CDR1 is SGHNT, CDR2 YENEEA. CDR3 protein: CASSSGLAGERDNEQFF. CDR3 sequence (DNA): TGTGCCAGCAGCTCAGGACTAGCGGGAGAACGTGACAATGAGCAGTTCTTC.

The chain is built from TRBV30 and TRBJ1-1; D remains ambiguous. With 3 bases removed from V and 3 bases from J, the gap between germline ends came to 14 bases. The CDR3 loop spans 14 amino acids. The germline gives CDR1 GTSNPN, CDR2 SVGIG (reference sequence). CDR3 amino acids: CAWSETATHTEAFF. CDR3 in DNA: TGTGCCTGGAGCGAGACTGCTACTCACACTGAAGCTTTCTTT.

In this sample, this clone turned up once. This chain connects TRBV14 to TRBJ2-1; weak D call: TRBD2 (6 bases). Germline assignment: CDR1 SGHDN and CDR2 FVKESK. With 0 bases removed from V and 4 bases from J, the gap between germline ends came to 16 bases. The CDR3 loop spans 17 amino acids. The DNA for the CDR3 is TGTGCCAGCAGCCAAGATCGTCGGAGGGACCCATACAATGAGCAGTTCTTC. It is translated as CASSQDRRRDPYNEQFF.

The chain couples TRBV27 to TRBJ2-1; D is undetermined. V dropped 6 bases and J dropped 0 bases, with 9 bases sitting between them. The CDR3 runs 14 residues. CDR1 MNHEY and CDR2 SMNVEV come from the germline V gene (reference sequence). As DNA, the CDR3 is TGTGCCAGCAGCCCGCCTACCTCCTACAATGAGCAGTTCTTC. It encodes CASSPPTSYNEQFF.

The chain links TRBV28 to TRBJ2-1; the D gene is possibly TRBD2 (6 bases). Trimming took 5 bases from V and 0 from J, leaving 14 bases between them. The CDR3 is 16 amino acids. Germline CDR1 reads MDHEN; CDR2 reads SYDVKM. DNA for the CDR3: TGTGCCAGCAGTAACACCGCGGGGTACTCCTACAATGAGCAGTTCTTC. Protein product: CASSNTAGYSYNEQFF. Drawing the rest from reference TRBV28 and TRBJ2-1, the complete variable domain is DVKVTQSSRYLVKRTGEKVFLECVQDMDHENMFWYRQDPGLGLRLIYFSYDVKMKEKGDIPEGYSVSREKKERFSLILESASTNQTSMYLCASSNTAGYSYNEQFFGPGTRLTVL.

The chain couples TRBV27 to TRBJ2-7; D unclear. The CDR3 has 13 amino acids. V was cut by 4 bases and J by 3 bases, with 10 bases left in between. Germline V lookup: CDR1 MNHEY, CDR2 SMNVEV (reference sequence). The CDR3 reads CASSWAVNYEQYF. CDR3 nucleotides: TGTGCCAGCAGTTGGGCAGTTAACTACGAGCAGTACTTC.

The rearrangement joins TRBV28 to TRBJ2-7; D gene unclear. Per the germline V gene, CDR1 is MDHEN and CDR2 is SYDVKM. The CDR3 is 13 residues long. Trimming stripped 2 bases from V and 2 bases from J, with 7 bases between. The CDR3 sequence: CASSLGMPYEQYF. CDR3 bases: TGTGCCAGCAGTTTAGGCATGCCCTACGAGCAGTACTTC.

This chain connects TRBV5-4 to TRBJ2-7; D gene ambiguous. The germline V and J ends were trimmed by 0 bases and 6 bases, with 19 bases remaining between them. CDR3 size: 16 residues. The V gene's germline CDR1 is SGHNT and CDR2 YYREEE (reference sequence). The CDR3 coding sequence is TGTGCCAGCAGCTTGGACGGCCACAGCCGTCCTGGCGAGCAGTACTTC. Residues: CASSLDGHSRPGEQYF.

The chain uses TRBV6-1 and TRBJ2-1, with 8 bases aligning to TRBD2. The junction had 5 bases not matched to a gene; V was cut back by 8 bases and J by 2 bases. From germline, CDR1 is MNHNS and CDR2 SASEGT. The CDR3 runs to 14 residues. Here the CDR3 reads CASDDGGAYNEQFF. The CDR3 DNA is TGTGCCAGCGACGACGGGGGGGCCTACAATGAGCAGTTCTTC.

The genes are TRBV10-3 and TRBJ2-7; 8 nucleotides line up with TRBD2. The V gene end was trimmed by 7 bases and the J gene end by 0 bases; junction bases not matched to a gene: 5. Germline V gives CDR1 ENHRY, CDR2 SYGVKD. The CDR3 sequence is 14 residues long. CDR3 protein: CAITAGEVSYEQYF. In nucleotides, the CDR3 is TGTGCCATCACAGCGGGGGAAGTCTCCTACGAGCAGTACTTC.

This sequence joins TRBV7-2 and TRBJ2-5; 13 bases fit TRBD2. The trim removed 3 bases at V and 2 bases at J, leaving 9 bases unmatched. The length of the CDR3 is 18 residues. The V gene's germline CDR1 is SGHTA and CDR2 FQGNSA. This chain's CDR3 is CASSFRTSGGPWQETQYF. DNA for the CDR3: TGTGCCAGCAGCTTCCGGACTAGCGGGGGTCCGTGGCAAGAGACCCAGTACTTC.